This TCR beta chain was sequenced during a study of cytomegalovirus exposure and HLA in healthy donors (dated by TCRdb to 2015 to 2018). As for the study more broadly: An earlier analysis of 587 of the donors reported 276 Gb of sequence data and more than 90 million unique TCR beta sequences from some 180 million T cells. High-throughput TCR immunosequencing, statistical association of individual TCRs with disease status, and machine learning were combined to predict cytomegalovirus infection status. The study aimed to test whether signatures of past pathogen exposure could be identified by cataloging public T cell receptors. HLA typing covered class I and class II loci at four-digit resolution. A later genetic analysis used genome-wide SNP genotypes for about 60% of the roughly 670 donors, treating that subset as a discovery cohort. Across around 400 genotyped donors of the cohort, an average of about 240,000 unique TCR beta nucleotide sequences per donor were sequenced, and around 20% of those sequences were non-productive. A later analysis re-examined previously published TCR beta repertoires from 500 to 700 donors and added high-resolution HLA genotyping to investigate patterns of TCR occurrence. Roughly five DR-DQ haplotypes were handled as single units for association and clustering because linkage in the cohort was strong. An early release covering roughly 600 HLA-typed donors comprised about 300 gigabases of sequencing data and roughly 85 million unique TCR sequences. Rather than drawing on any new phenotypic data, the later analysis identified candidate immune exposures from TCR beta sequences and the way those sequences occurred across donors. The number of typed donors differed by locus: roughly 629-630 for A, B, C, DRB1 and DQB1; 500 to 550 for DQA1; 606 for DPA1; and around 450 for DPB1. Donor age, sex, ethnicity and CMV serostatus were collected together with the repertoire data. In addition to the first cohort of 666 subjects, a separate validation cohort of some 120 different subjects was used. An earlier analysis of 587 of the donors used high-throughput TCR beta sequencing to judge whether each TCR beta V gene segment behaved as functional or pseudogenic. All discovery cohort repertoires had been generated using a single sequencing platform. The T cell repertoires of some 700 subjects were profiled by immunosequencing and related to cytomegalovirus serostatus. Among the roughly 390 genotyped donors, 75% to 90% belonged to the genetic ancestry cluster associated with self-reported Caucasian donors. Here is what the overall study found, with its caveats: In an earlier analysis of approximately 600 of the donors, most TCR beta V segments were observed in productive rearrangements about 87% or about 30% of the time, broadly matching IMGT annotations. The classifier was reported to diagnose cytomegalovirus status with high specificity and sensitivity in both the original and validation cohorts. A cluster of highly shared sequence variants was judged likely to represent a technical artifact of the sequencing pipeline. When HLA alleles, especially DR and DQ, strongly co-occurred, attributing TCR associations to individual alleles was difficult. The study gave a list of roughly 150 TCR beta chains associated with cytomegalovirus. The authors suggested that the approach could potentially be extended to other disease states and immunological phenotypes. In a later genetic analysis, a missense DCLRE1C variant was associated with V-gene and J-gene trimming of TCR beta chains, and the association was replicated in an independent cohort. In a later analysis, the rate of TCR association differed among HLA loci, with DRB1 alleles having the most associated TCRs and HLA-C alleles having the fewest. Some IMGT-functional V segments, including TRBV6-2 and TRBV6-3, could not be distinguished by the 87-base-pair reads and were therefore excluded. In vitro tests confirmed that a few of the cytomegalovirus-associated TCR beta chains recognize cytomegalovirus antigens. In a later analysis, most CMV-associated TCR beta chains were found to appear HLA-restricted, with HLA associations seemingly driven largely by CMV exposure. In a later analysis, HLA-associated TCR beta chains showed more clonal expansion and lower generation probabilities than non-associated chains that were equally common. Linkage disequilibrium might explain the correlated functional status among segregating V segments, but an unknown experimental factor could not be ruled out. According to a later analysis, parvovirus B19, influenza, CMV and Epstein-Barr virus appeared linked to several top co-occurrence clusters. A further reported finding was that TCR beta sequences accurately predicted the HLA-A and HLA-B alleles for most subjects in the first cohort. HLA typing was unavailable for some donors at each locus, so association tests used only the typed subset. In a later genetic analysis, fewer N-insertions in productive TCRs were reported among donors in an Asian-associated ancestry cluster than the approximately 710-donor mean. While some public TCRs were present in many individuals, most TCR sequences turned up only very rarely across donors. Roughly uniform sequencing depth across donors was assumed in presence/absence analyses, although this assumption may not hold. In a later analysis, about 17,000 TCR beta sequences were associated with specific HLA alleles at a false discovery rate of 0.05. Immune exposure information for the cohort was limited to CMV serostatus. About 17 rarely observed V segments, including chromosome 9 orphons, were excluded from the earlier analysis of several hundred of the donors because counts were too low. In this cohort, only TCR beta chains were sequenced, and detectable features were limited by the absence of alpha or paired-chain data.

Notes on this clone: The specificity of this receptor is unknown. Base qualities are missing; no much larger clone stands one base away.

CDR1 and CDR2, per the germline V gene, are MDHEN and SYDVKM. At the junction V is shortened by 6 bases and J by 10 bases, with 10 bases in between. The CDR3, from cysteine to phenylalanine, totals 11 residues. The sequence is cut down to CDR3 DNA, 33 bases in frame from base 1. The cohort was made up of about 610 healthy bone marrow donors. At the time of sampling, all cohort members were nominally healthy, though unrecorded immune exposures were likely present. The donor tested CMV seropositive and was one of the 289 seropositive cohort members. A peripheral blood sample was provided by each donor, and peripheral blood mononuclear cells were used for TCR beta sequencing. The Qiagen DNeasy Blood Extraction Kit was used to extract genomic DNA from the blood cell samples. Library preparation employed the immunoSEQ multiplex PCR assay. For the multiplex PCR, a mixture combining 60 forward primers for TCR Vbeta segments and 13 reverse primers for TCR Jbeta segments was used. The CDR3 region of rearranged TCR beta genes was amplified from genomic DNA by a multiplex PCR assay. Amplified TCR beta libraries were sequenced as 87-base-pair reads on the Illumina HiSeq System. The paper's processing steps were these. Across the 500 to 750 repertoires, a later analysis counted approximately 75 million unique TCR beta chains, roughly 11 million of which were shared by at least two donors. Raw reads were error-corrected and collapsed into unique sequences by a nearest-neighbor algorithm in which closely related sequences were merged to remove PCR and sequencing errors. To assign V, D and J gene segments, CDR3 sequences were aligned to IMGT reference sequences. Each retained sequence needed at least a six-nucleotide match to both a V gene segment and a J gene segment. Rearrangements were called productive when the CDR3 lacked stop codons and stayed in frame with V and J; all others were non-productive. CDR3 was defined according to IMGT convention as the region running from the second conserved V-encoded cysteine to the conserved J-encoded phenylalanine. In an earlier analysis of around 570 of the donors, sequences lacking an unambiguous match to a single V gene segment were excluded. In an earlier analysis of approximately 550 of the donors, V segments were called functional above 56.7% productive rearrangements and were called segregating when the between-donor standard deviation exceeded 5%. To diagnose cytomegalovirus status from the catalog of TCR beta chain sequences, a statistical classification framework was built. In a later analysis, TCR nucleotide sequences were compared against IMGT/GENE-DB human TR gene sequences so that V and J genes could be assigned. Using the TCRdist pipeline, a later analysis assigned CDR3 sequences along with most-parsimonious VDJ recombination scenarios. In a later analysis, each TCR beta chain was defined by its CDR3 amino acid sequence together with its V-gene family, and reads without a unique V-gene family were excluded. In a later analysis, several hundred highly shared, low-generation-probability nucleotide sequences were removed to address suspected cross-contamination and a sequencing artifact. In a later analysis, a clonal expansion index for each public chain was calculated from normalized within-repertoire ranks of inferred template counts. Generation probabilities in a later analysis came from a VDJ recombination model fitted to out-of-frame rearrangements, and those results were checked against IGoR. In a later analysis, TCR-TCR, TCR-HLA and TCR-CMV co-occurrence was scored with hypergeometric tests, and a repertoire-size bias correction was applied to TCR pairs. To estimate false discovery rates, a later analysis permuted the HLA or CMV assignments 20 times. In a later analysis, co-occurring TCRs were grouped using DBSCAN, with TCRdist sequence similarity added in when clustering inside HLA-allele-positive subsets. Repertoires with fewer than 30,000 or more than 120,000 public chains, plus five repertoires with anomalous nucleotide sharing, were excluded from co-occurrence clustering. This is the immuneACCESS table as TCRdb keeps it, with only in-frame sequences that have V and J called. A part of the clones is gone; compared with another copy, unresolved V genes explain less than half, and the rest is unexplained. The DNA gave D and trimming, while V, J and clone size come from that table. The sample includes around 110,000 clones, with 70% to 80% observed a single time. The ten largest make up 3.5% to 4.5% of the sample.

The rearranged segments are TRBV28 and TRBJ2-1; no D gene can be assigned with confidence. Sequenced material: PBMCs. The TCR sequence derives from a man aged 30-40 years in good health and CMV-seropositive. The CDR3 has the sequence CASSLIREQFF. The DNA sequence follows: TGTGCCAGCAGCCTGATTCGGGAGCAGTTCTTC.